The next 8 T cell receptor beta chains were all read from a single sample in a study of monozygotic twins with inflammatory bowel disease. TCRdb re-called the 5' RACE reads; one entry per CDR3 protein, DNA not given. The sample has hundreds of thousands of distinct CDR3 sequences; the top ten hold approximately 5.4%. The sequenced sample was blood. The source of these receptors is a human donor with ulcerative colitis or Crohn's disease, or a healthy co-twin of an affected twin (not recorded which).

The chain is built from TRBV27 and TRBJ2-6. The CDR3 extends over 18 amino acids. The germline CDR1 and CDR2 sequences are MNHEY and SMNVEV (reference sequence). CDR3 sequence: CASSLYGRSFSGANVLTF.

This rearrangement joins TRBV6-1 to TRBJ2-7. Germline loops: CDR1 MNHNS, CDR2 SASEGT. CDR3 length: 15 residues. The CDR3 sequence is CASSTSVLSSYEQYF.

V is TRBV3-1 and J is TRBJ2-6. The CDR3 totals 15 residues. The V gene's germline CDR1 is LGHDT and CDR2 YNNKEL (reference sequence). The CDR3 spells CASSLTSSGANVLTF.

The chain carries TRBV28 and TRBJ2-2; TCRdb names TRBD2, which stays unverified in the absence of DNA. The germline V gene encodes CDR1 MDHEN and CDR2 SYDVKM. The CDR3 contains 16 residues. CDR3 residues: CASSLPRRLNTGELFF.

This rearrangement joins TRBV20-1 to TRBJ1-5. Looked up from germline, CDR1 is DFQATT and CDR2 is SNEGSKA (reference sequence). This CDR3 spans 14 amino acids. The CDR3 protein is CSARTTGSNQPQHF.

This chain uses TRBV3-1 with TRBJ2-3; the D gene TCRdb calls, TRBD2, cannot be checked with no DNA. Germline assignment: CDR1 LGHDT and CDR2 YNNKEL (reference sequence). The CDR3 covers 20 residues. CDR3: CASSHTTEYSGGRSTDTQYF.

The V and J genes are TRBV7-8 and TRBJ1-6. The CDR3 covers 11 residues. In germline, CDR1 is SGHVS, CDR2 FQNEAQ. The CDR3 here is CASSLRSPLHF. Full variable domain (outside the CDR3, taken from reference TRBV7-8 and TRBJ1-6): GAGVSQSPRYKVAKRGQDVALRCDPISGHVSLFWYQQALGQGPEFLTYFQNEAQLDKSGLPSDRFFAERPEGSVSTLKIQRTQQEDSAVYLCASSLRSPLHFGNGTRLTVT.

The J gene is TRBJ2-1, the V gene TRBV6-5. CDR1 is MNHEY and CDR2 is SVGAGI in the germline V gene. The CDR3 is made up of 11 amino acids. This CDR3 reads CASRAANEQFF.